This T cell receptor (beta chain) came from a study of blood T cell repertoires in COVID-19. Study as a whole: The study drew acute and convalescent COVID-19 samples from the United States, Italy and Spain. PBMCs, B-cell-depleted T cells, or T cells provided the cDNA or gDNA that made up the material.

Between the trimmed V and J ends, which lost 3 bases and 1 base, there was a span of 3 bases. Germline CDR1 is KGHSH and CDR2 is LQKENI. The CDR3 loop spans 12 amino acids. Per the original data handling: Estimation of nucleated cell counts was performed using reference gene primer amplification. Produced via immunoSEQ multiplex PCR; TCRdb's table is partial and in-frame only. That table is the source of V, J and clone size, and D and trimming were worked out from the DNA. Of some 250,000 clones in the sample, over 70% are singletons; the top ten hold around 3.4%. V and J are TRBV18 and TRBJ1-1; D is undetermined. Sequencing input: peripheral blood. This sequence was found in a woman aged 80 or over with acute or convalescent COVID-19. This chain's CDR3 is CASSPSNTEAFF. In DNA form, the CDR3 reads TGTGCCAGCTCACCCTCGAACACTGAAGCTTTCTTT.